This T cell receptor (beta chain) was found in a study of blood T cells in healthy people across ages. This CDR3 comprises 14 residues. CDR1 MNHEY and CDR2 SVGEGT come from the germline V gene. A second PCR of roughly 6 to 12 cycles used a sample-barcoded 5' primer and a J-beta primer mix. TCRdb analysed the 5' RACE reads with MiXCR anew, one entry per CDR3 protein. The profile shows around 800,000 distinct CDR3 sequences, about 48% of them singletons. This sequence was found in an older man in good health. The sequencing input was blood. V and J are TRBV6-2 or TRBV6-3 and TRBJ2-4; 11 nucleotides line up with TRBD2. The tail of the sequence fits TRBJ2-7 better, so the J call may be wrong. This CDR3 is CASTDSGRAVEQYF. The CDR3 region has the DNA TGTGCCAGCACCGATAGCGGGAGGGCCGTCGAGCAGTACTTC.